The 10 T cell receptor beta chains reported below all come from one sample, sequenced in a study of cytomegalovirus exposure and HLA in healthy donors. PCR employed 60 Vbeta and 13 Jbeta primers. Sequencing was performed with immunoSEQ multiplex PCR; in TCRdb, only in-frame clones are kept and a portion is missing. The table shows fewer than 250,000 clones, with 81% occurring only once. The sequenced sample was PBMCs. These receptors originate from a man younger than 30 in good health and CMV-seronegative.

The chain couples TRBV19 to TRBJ2-1, with 9 bases identical to TRBD2. In germline, CDR1 is LNHDA, CDR2 SQIVND (reference sequence). The CDR3 runs 14 residues. V dropped 3 bases and J dropped 10; count of bases not matched to a gene: 7. CDR3 in amino acids: CASSIAGGGGEQFF. As DNA, the CDR3 is TGTGCCAGTAGTATCGCGGGAGGGGGGGGAGAGCAGTTCTTC.

The V call is TRBV5-4, the J call TRBJ2-3; D gene unclear. The CDR3 totals 12 residues. V gave up 5 bases and J gave up 0 bases, with 4 bases separating them. Per germline, CDR1 SGHNT and CDR2 YYREEE (reference sequence). The CDR3 DNA reads as TGTGCCAGCAGGGCTAGCACAGATACGCAGTATTTT. Amino acid sequence: CASRASTDTQYF. Based on the CDR3 plus reference TRBV5-4 and TRBJ2-3, the full variable domain is ETGVTQSPTHLIKTRGQQVTLRCSSQSGHNTVSWYQQALGQGPQFIFQYYREEENGRGNFPPRFSGLQFPNYSSELNVNALELDDSALYLCASRASTDTQYFGPGTRLTVL.

V usage is TRBV19 and J usage is TRBJ1-2; D unresolved. CDR3 length: 13 residues. V lost 4 bases to trimming and J lost 9 bases, with 15 bases between them. Looked up from germline, CDR1 is LNHDA and CDR2 is SQIVND (reference sequence). This CDR3 is CASSTQTRGSYTF. The CDR3 bases are TGTGCCAGTAGTACCCAAACCCGAGGGAGCTACACCTTC.

V is TRBV7-2 and J is TRBJ2-1, with TRBD2 matching 12 bases. This CDR3 has 16 amino acids. V was pared by 5 bases and J by 7 bases, with 9 bases of the junction left unmatched. Looked up from germline, CDR1 is SGHTA and CDR2 is FQGNSA. The CDR3 nucleotides are TGTGCCAGCAGCGCCCGACTAGCGGGAGCTAGTAATGAGCAGTTCTTC. This translates into CASSARLAGASNEQFF. Supplemented by reference TRBV7-2 and TRBJ2-1, the full variable domain reads GAGVSQSPSNKVTEKGKDVELRCDPISGHTALYWYRQSLGQGLEFLIYFQGNSAPDKSGLPSDRFSAERTGGSVSTLTIQRTQQEDSAVYLCASSARLAGASNEQFFGPGTRLTVL.

The chain uses TRBV30 and TRBJ2-7, with 9 bases matching TRBD1. Looked up from germline, CDR1 is GTSNPN and CDR2 is SVGIG (reference sequence). This CDR3 has 15 amino acids. Trimming at V came to 0 bases and at J to 5 bases, leaving 8 bases not matched to a gene. The CDR3 nucleotides read TGTGCCTGGAGTGTCGGGACAGGGAGGTCCCACGAGCAGTACTTC. Translation: CAWSVGTGRSHEQYF.

This chain uses TRBV19 with TRBJ1-6; TRBD1 matches at 9 bases. From germline, CDR1 is LNHDA and CDR2 SQIVND (reference sequence). The CDR3 runs to 15 residues. The J segment lost 7 bases and the V segment lost 7 bases, leaving 8 bases of the junction unmatched. The CDR3 DNA is TGTGCCAGTATCGACGGACAGGGGAGCAATTCACCCCTCCACTTT. Translation: CASIDGQGSNSPLHF.

The rearrangement uses TRBV27 and TRBJ2-5; perhaps TRBD1 as D (6 bases). This CDR3 spans 14 amino acids. The V gene lost 5 bases and the J gene lost 1 base, with 11 bases spanning the gap. Germline CDR1 and CDR2: MNHEY and SMNVEV (reference sequence). The CDR3 nucleotides read TGTGCCAGCAGTGCGTGGGACACCCAAGAGACCCAGTACTTC. It is translated as CASSAWDTQETQYF.

As for this clone: One junction end does not reproduce the germline sequence, and a read error may be involved. The V and J genes are TRBV5-1 and TRBJ2-2; tentatively, D is TRBD2 (6 bases). Germline-derived CDR1 and CDR2 are SGHRS and YFSETQ. The CDR3 has 13 residues. CDR3 loop: CASSLVVSGGLFF. The CDR3 coding sequence is TGCGCCAGCAGCTTGGTCGTGTCCGGGGGGCTGTTTTTT.

A word on this clone: A junction boundary mismatches the germline segment, possibly from a read error. The J gene is TRBJ2-7, the V gene TRBV19; 9 nucleotides align to TRBD2. CDR3 length: 16 residues. Germline V lookup: CDR1 LNHDA, CDR2 SQIVND (reference sequence). As DNA, the CDR3 is TGTGCCGGTAGTCAACCGGCCGGGACTAGCATTTACGAGCAGTACTTC. Protein sequence: CAGSQPAGTSIYEQYF.

This rearrangement joins TRBV9 to TRBJ1-3; D is uncertain. CDR3 length: 13 amino acids. Trimming pared 3 bases from V and 2 bases from J, leaving 6 bases between. Germline lookup yields CDR1 SGDLS and CDR2 YYNGEE. The CDR3 DNA reads TGTGCCAGCAGCGCCCGGGCTGGAAACACCATATATTTT. Protein: CASSARAGNTIYF.